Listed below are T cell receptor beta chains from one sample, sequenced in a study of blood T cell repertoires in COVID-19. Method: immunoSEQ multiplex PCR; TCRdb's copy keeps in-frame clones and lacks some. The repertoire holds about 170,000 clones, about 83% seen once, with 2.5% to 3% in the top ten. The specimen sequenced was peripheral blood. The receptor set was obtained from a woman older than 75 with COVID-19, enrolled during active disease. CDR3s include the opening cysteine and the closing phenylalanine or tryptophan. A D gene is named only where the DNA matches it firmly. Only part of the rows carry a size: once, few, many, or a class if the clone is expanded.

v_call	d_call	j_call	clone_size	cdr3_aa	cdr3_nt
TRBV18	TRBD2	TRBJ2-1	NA	CASSRLAGVINEQFF	TGTGCCAGCTCACGATTAGCGGGCGTAATTAATGAGCAGTTCTTC
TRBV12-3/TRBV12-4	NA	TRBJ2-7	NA	CASSLGAGYEQYF	TGTGCCAGCAGTTTAGGGGCCGGCTACGAGCAGTACTTC
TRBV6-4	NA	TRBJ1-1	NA	CASSDQGNTEAFF	TGTGCCAGCAGTGACCAGGGGAACACTGAAGCTTTCTTT
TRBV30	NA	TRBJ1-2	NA	CAWKSGVGYTF	TGTGCCTGGAAGTCGGGGGTAGGCTACACCTTC
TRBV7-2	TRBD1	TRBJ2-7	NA	CASSSTGDYEQYF	TGTGCCAGCAGTTCCACAGGGGATTACGAGCAGTACTTC
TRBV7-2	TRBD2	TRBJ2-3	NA	CASSFNSGGARDTQYF	TGTGCCAGCAGCTTTAATAGCGGGGGGGCGAGAGATACGCAGTATTTT
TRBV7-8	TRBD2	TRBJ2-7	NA	CASSLAAGVRYYEQYF	TGTGCCAGCAGCTTAGCGGCGGGGGTCCGTTACTACGAGCAGTACTTC
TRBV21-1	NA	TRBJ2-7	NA	CASSKGDGTGLRSSYEQYF	TGTGCCAGCAGCAAAGGCGACGGCACAGGCCTCCGGAGCTCCTACGAGCAGTACTTC
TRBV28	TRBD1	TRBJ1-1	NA	CASSRQGGSAEAFF	TGTGCCAGCAGTAGACAGGGGGGTAGCGCTGAAGCTTTCTTT
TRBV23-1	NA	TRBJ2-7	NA	CASSPAYEQYF	TGCGCCAGCAGTCCCGCCTACGAGCAGTACTTC
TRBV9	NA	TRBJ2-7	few	CASSVGPGFIDEQYF	TGTGCCAGCAGCGTAGGGCCAGGGTTTATCGACGAGCAGTACTTC
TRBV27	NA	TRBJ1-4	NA	CASSERATNEKLFF	TGTGCCAGCAGTGAGAGGGCAACTAATGAAAAACTGTTTTTT
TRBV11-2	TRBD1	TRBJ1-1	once	CASRMPGQTGNAFF	TGTGCCAGCAGGATGCCAGGTCAGACAGGGAATGCTTTCTTT
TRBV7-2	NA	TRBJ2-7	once	CASSLARGSYEQYF	TGTGCCAGCAGCTTAGCCCGGGGTTCCTACGAGCAGTACTTC
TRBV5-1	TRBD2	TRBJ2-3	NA	CASSSGLAGGEDTQYF	TGCGCCAGCAGCTCAGGACTAGCGGGAGGCGAAGATACGCAGTATTTT
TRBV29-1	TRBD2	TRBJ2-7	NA	CSGGLADEQYF	TGCAGCGGGGGACTAGCCGACGAGCAGTACTTC
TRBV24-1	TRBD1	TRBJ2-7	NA	CATSERTGGTYEQYF	TGTGCCACCAGTGAGAGGACAGGGGGTACCTACGAGCAGTACTTC
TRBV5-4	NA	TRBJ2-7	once	CASSLVGADYEQYF	TGTGCCAGCAGCTTGGTGGGGGCGGACTACGAGCAGTACTTC
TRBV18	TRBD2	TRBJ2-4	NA	CASSGLSGGLAKNIQYF	TGTGCCAGCTCCGGTCTGAGCGGGGGATTAGCCAAAAACATTCAGTACTTC
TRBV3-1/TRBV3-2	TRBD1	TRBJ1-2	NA	CASSSRQGGNYGYTF	TGTGCCAGCAGCTCCCGACAGGGTGGGAACTATGGCTACACCTTC
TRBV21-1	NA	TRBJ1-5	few	CASSTRSSKYSNQPQHF	TGTGCCAGCAGCACCCGGTCGAGCAAATATAGCAATCAGCCCCAGCATTTT
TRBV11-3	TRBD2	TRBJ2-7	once	CASSSGLAGGPTSF	TGTGCCAGCAGCTCGGGACTAGCGGGAGGCCCTACTTCCTTC
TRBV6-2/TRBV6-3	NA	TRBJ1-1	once	CASSYGRYEAFF	TGTGCCAGCAGTTACGGCAGATATGAAGCTTTCTTT
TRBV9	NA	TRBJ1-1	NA	CASSVAGGDRSEAFF	TGTGCCAGCAGCGTAGCGGGGGGGGATCGCTCTGAAGCTTTCTTT
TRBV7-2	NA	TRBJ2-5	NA	CASSLVPRGQETQYF	TGTGCCAGCAGCTTAGTACCCAGGGGACAAGAGACCCAGTACTTC
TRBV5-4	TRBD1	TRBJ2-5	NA	CASSLDGQGLGTQYF	TGTGCCAGCAGCTTGGACGGACAGGGCTTGGGGACCCAGTACTTC
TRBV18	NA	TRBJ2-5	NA	CASSPQGGETQYF	TGTGCCAGCTCTCCTCAGGGGGGAGAGACCCAGTACTTC
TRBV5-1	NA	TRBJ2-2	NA	CASRYSGELFF	TGCGCCAGCAGGTACTCGGGGGAGCTGTTTTTT
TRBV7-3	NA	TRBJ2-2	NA	CASSLGPGELFF	TGTGCCAGCAGCTTAGGGCCCGGGGAGCTGTTTTTT
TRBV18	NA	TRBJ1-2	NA	CASSPLQGNYGYTF	TGTGCCAGCTCACCTCTACAGGGAAACTATGGCTACACCTTC
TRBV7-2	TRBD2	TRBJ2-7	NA	CASSRTSGWRYEQYF	TGTGCCAGCAGCCGGACTAGCGGGTGGAGGTACGAGCAGTACTTC
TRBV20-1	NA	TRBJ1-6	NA	CSASISDSNSPLHF	TGCAGTGCTAGTATATCGGACAGCAATTCACCCCTCCACTTT
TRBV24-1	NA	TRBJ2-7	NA	CATSDGLTYEQYF	TGTGCCACCAGTGATGGGCTTACCTACGAGCAGTACTTC
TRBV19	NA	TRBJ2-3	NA	CASSPTENRNTQYF	TGTGCCAGTAGTCCGACGGAGAACAGGAATACGCAGTATTTT
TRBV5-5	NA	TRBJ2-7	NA	CASTRVLRDSTYEQYF	TGTGCCAGCACCCGAGTACTCCGTGACAGCACCTACGAGCAGTACTTC
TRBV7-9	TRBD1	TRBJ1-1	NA	CASSLGQGDTEAFF	TGTGCCAGCAGCTTGGGACAGGGGGACACTGAAGCTTTCTTT
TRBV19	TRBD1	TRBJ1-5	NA	CASSPVRDRAQPQHF	TGTGCCAGTAGCCCTGTAAGGGACAGGGCTCAGCCCCAGCATTTT
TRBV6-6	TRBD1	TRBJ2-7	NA	CASSYYKGTGGGEQYF	TGTGCCAGCAGTTACTACAAAGGGACAGGGGGCGGCGAGCAGTACTTC
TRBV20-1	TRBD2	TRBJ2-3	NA	CSASGERGVMTDTQYF	TGCAGTGCCAGTGGGGAGCGGGGGGTCATGACAGATACGCAGTATTTT
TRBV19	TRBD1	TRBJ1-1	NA	CASSPPTGDTEAFF	TGTGCCAGTAGTCCCCCGACAGGGGACACTGAAGCTTTCTTT
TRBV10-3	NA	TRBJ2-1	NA	CAISSLGTEGNEQFF	TGTGCCATCAGTTCTCTCGGGACGGAGGGCAATGAGCAGTTCTTC
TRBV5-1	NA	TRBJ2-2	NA	CASSLAPSAGNTGELFF	TGCGCCAGCAGCTTGGCTCCTTCGGCAGGGAACACCGGGGAGCTGTTTTTT
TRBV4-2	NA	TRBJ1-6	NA	CASSQDPTGNSPLHF	TGTGCCAGCAGCCAAGATCCGACAGGAAATTCACCCCTCCACTTT
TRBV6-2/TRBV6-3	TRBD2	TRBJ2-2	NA	CASSYQGGAGVFTGELFF	TGTGCCAGCAGTTATCAAGGTGGAGCGGGAGTATTCACCGGGGAGCTGTTTTTT
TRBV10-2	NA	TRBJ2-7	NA	CASSDEPSSYEQYF	TGCGCCAGCAGTGATGAACCCAGCTCCTACGAGCAGTACTTC
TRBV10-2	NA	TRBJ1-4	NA	CASRDSYNEKLFF	TGCGCCAGCAGAGACAGCTATAATGAAAAACTGTTTTTT